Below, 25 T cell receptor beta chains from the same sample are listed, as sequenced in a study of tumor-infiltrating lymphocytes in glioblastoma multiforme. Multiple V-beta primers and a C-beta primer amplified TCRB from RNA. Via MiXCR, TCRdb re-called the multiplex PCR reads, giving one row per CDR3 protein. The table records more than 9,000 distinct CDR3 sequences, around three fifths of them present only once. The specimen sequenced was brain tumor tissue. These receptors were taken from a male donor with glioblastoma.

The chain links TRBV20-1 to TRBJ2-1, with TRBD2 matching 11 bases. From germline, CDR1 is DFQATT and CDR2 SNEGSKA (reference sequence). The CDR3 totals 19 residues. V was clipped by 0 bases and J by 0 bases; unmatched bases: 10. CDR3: CSARDEWTSGRSSYNEQFF. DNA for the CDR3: TGCAGTGCTAGAGATGAATGGACTAGCGGGCGAAGCTCCTACAATGAGCAGTTCTTC.

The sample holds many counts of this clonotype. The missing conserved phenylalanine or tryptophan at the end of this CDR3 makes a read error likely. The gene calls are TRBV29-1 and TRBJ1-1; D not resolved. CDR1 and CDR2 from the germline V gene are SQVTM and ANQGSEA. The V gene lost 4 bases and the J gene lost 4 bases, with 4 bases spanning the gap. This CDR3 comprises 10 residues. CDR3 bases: TGCAGCGTTGGGGTCACTGAAGCTTTCCTT. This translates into CSVGVTEAFL.

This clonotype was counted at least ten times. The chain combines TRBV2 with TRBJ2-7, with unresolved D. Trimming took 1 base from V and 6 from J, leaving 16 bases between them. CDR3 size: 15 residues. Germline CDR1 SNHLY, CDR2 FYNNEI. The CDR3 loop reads CASSEGQILPGEQYF. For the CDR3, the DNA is TGTGCCAGCAGTGAAGGCCAGATACTACCGGGCGAGCAGTACTTC.

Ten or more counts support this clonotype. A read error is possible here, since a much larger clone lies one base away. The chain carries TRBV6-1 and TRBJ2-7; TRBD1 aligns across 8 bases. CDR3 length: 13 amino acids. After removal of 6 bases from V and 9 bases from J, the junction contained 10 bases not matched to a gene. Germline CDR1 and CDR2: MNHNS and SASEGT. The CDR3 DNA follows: TGTGCCAGCAGCTCGGGACAGGTGGACGGGCAGTACTTC. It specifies CASSSGQVDGQYF.

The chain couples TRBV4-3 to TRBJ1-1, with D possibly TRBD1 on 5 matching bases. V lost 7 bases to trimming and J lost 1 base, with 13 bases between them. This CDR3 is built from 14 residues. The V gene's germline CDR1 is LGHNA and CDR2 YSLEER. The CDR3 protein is CASTLEGKNTEAFF. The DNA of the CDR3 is TGCGCCAGCACCCTAGAGGGGAAGAACACTGAAGCTTTCTTT.

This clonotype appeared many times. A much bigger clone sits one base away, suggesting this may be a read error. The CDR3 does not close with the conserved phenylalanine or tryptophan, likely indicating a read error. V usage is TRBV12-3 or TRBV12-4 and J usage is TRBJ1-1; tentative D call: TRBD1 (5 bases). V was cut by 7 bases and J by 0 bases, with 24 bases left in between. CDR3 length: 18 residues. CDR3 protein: CASTPGGQGTFLNTEAFL. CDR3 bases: TGTGCCAGCACCCCTGGGGGTCAGGGTACGTTCTTGAACACTGAAGCTTTCCTT.

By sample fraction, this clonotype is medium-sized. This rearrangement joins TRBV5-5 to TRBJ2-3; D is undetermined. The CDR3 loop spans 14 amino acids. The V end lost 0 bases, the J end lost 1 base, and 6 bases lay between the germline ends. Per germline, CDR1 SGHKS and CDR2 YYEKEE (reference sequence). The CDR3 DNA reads TGTGCCAGCAGCTTGGCGGTTGGCACAGATACGCAGTATTTT. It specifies CASSLAVGTDTQYF.

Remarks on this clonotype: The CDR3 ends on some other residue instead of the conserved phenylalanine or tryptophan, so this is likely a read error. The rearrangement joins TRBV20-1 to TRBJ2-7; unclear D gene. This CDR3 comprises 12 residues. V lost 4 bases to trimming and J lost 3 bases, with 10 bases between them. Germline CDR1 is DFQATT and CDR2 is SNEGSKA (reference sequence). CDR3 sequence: CSATKVGYEQYL. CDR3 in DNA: TGCAGTGCTACAAAAGTGGGCTACGAGCAGTACCTA.

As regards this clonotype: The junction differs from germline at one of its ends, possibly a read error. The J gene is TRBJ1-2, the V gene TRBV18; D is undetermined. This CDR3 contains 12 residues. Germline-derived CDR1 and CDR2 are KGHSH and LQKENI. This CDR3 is CVSSPEMLGYTF. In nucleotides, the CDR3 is TGTGTCAGCTCACCAGAAATGTTGGGCTACACCTTC.

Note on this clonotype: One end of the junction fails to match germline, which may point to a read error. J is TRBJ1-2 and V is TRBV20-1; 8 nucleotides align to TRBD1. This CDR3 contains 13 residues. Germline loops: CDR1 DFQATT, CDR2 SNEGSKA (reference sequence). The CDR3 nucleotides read TGCAGTGCCAGAGAAAGGACAGGGAATGGCTACAACTTC. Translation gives CSARERTGNGYNF.

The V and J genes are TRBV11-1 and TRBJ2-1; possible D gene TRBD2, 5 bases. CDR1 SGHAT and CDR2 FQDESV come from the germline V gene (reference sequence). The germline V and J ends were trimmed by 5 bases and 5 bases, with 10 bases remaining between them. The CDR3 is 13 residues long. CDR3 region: CASSLSVDNEQFF. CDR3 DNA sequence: TGTGCCAGCAGCCTTAGCGTCGACAATGAGCAGTTCTTC.

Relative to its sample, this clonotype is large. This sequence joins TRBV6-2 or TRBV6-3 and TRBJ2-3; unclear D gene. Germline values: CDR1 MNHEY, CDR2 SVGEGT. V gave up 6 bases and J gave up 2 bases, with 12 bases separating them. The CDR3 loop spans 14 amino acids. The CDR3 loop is CASSTTPNTDTQYF. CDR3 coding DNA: TGTGCCAGCAGCACGACACCGAACACAGATACGCAGTATTTT.

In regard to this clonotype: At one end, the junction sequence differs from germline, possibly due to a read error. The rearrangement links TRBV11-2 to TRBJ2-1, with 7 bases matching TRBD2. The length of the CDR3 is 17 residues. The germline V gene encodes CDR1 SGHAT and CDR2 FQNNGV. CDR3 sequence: CARSLAPASGTYNEQFF. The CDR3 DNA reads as TGTGCCAGGAGCTTAGCCCCAGCTAGCGGCACCTACAATGAGCAGTTCTTC.

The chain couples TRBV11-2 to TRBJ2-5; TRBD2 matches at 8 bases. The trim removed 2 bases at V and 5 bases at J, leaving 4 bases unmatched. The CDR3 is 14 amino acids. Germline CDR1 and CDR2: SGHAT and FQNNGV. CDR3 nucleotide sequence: TGTGCCAGCAGCTTACGCGGGAGGTGGGAGACCCAGTACTTC. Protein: CASSLRGRWETQYF.

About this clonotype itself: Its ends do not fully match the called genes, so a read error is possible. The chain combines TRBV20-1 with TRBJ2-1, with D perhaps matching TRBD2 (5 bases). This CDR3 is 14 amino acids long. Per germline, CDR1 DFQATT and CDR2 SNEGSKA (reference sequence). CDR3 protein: CSARDEPGLYEHFF. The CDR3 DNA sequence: TGCAGTGCTAGAGATGAGCCAGGACTGTATGAGCACTTCTTC.

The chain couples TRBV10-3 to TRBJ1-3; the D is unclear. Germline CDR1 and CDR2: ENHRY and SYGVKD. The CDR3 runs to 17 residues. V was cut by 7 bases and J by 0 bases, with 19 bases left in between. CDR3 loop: CAIIDPPRPISGNTIYF. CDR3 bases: TGTGCCATCATTGACCCTCCTAGGCCCATCTCTGGAAACACCATATATTTT.

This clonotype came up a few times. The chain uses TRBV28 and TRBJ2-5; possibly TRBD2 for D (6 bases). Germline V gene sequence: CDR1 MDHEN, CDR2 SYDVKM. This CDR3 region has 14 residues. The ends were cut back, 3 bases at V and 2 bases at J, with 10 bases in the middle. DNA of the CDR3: TGTGCCAGCAGTTTGGGGGGTCGGCAAGAGACCCAGTACTTC. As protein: CASSLGGRQETQYF.

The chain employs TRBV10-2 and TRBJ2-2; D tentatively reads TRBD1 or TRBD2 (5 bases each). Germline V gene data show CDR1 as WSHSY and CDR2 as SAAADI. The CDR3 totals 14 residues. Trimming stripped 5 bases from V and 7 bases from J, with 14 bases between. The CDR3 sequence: CASSIGGIDGELFF. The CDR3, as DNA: TGCGCCAGCAGTATTGGGGGAATAGACGGGGAGCTGTTTTTT.

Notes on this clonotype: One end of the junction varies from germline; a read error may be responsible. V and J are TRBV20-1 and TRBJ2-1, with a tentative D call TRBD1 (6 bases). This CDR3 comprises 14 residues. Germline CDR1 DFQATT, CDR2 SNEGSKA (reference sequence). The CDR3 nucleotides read TGCAGTACTAGTGGGGGCATCACTTACAATAAGCAGTTCTTC. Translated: CSTSGGITYNKQFF.

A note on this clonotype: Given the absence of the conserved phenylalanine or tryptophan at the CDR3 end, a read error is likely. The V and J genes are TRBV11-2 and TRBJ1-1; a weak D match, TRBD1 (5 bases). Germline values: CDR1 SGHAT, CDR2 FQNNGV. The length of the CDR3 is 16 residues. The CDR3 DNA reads TGTGTCAGCAGGGCTATTCTAGGGATTGGGAACACTGAAGCTTTCGTT. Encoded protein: CVSRAILGIGNTEAFV.

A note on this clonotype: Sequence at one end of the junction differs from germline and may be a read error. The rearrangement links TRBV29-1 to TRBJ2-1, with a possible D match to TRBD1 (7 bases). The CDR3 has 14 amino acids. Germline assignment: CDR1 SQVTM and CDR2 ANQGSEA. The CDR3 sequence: CSVGGRQGDNERFF. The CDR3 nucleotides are TGCAGTGTTGGGGGGCGGCAGGGGGACAATGAGCGGTTCTTC.

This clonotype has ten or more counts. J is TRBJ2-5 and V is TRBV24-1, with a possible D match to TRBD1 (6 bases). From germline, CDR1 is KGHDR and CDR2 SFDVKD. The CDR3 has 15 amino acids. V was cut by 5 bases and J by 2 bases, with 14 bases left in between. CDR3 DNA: TGTGCCACCAGTGGTAACAGGGATTTTCAAGAGACCCAGTACTTC. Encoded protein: CATSGNRDFQETQYF.

DNA of the CDR3: TGTGCCATCAGCACCGGGACACTGATGAACACTGAAGCTTTCTTT. The encoded protein is CAISTGTLMNTEAFF. The chain is built from TRBV10-3 and TRBJ1-1, with D tentatively TRBD1 (6 bases). Germline values: CDR1 ENHRY, CDR2 SYGVKD. The CDR3 is made up of 15 amino acids. The V gene lost 6 bases and the J gene lost 0 bases, with 14 bases spanning the gap.

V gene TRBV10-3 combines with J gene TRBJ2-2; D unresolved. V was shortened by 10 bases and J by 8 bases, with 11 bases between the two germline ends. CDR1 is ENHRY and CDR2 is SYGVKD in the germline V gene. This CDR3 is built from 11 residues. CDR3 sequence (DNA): TGTGCCACACTTAAAGGGGGGGAGCTGTTTTTT. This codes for CATLKGGELFF.

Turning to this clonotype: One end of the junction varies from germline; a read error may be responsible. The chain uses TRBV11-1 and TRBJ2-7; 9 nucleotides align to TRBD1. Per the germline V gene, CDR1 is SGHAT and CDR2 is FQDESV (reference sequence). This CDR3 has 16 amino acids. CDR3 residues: CVSSLARLDRGYGQYF. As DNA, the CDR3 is TGTGTCAGCAGCTTAGCGCGTCTAGACAGGGGGTACGGGCAGTACTTC.